One sample yielded the 8 T cell receptor beta chains listed below, sequenced in a study of T-cell reconstitution after alpha-beta-depleted transplantation in children. Molecular barcoding with unique molecular identifiers was used for the TCRbeta library. TCRdb re-derived calls from the PCR reads in MiXCR, one entry per CDR3 protein. Of approximately 300,000 distinct CDR3 sequences listed, 9.5% to 13% are singletons. Sequences were derived from PBMCs, sampled before TCRalphabeta/CD19-depleted stem cell transplant. The receptors originated from a boy in the first two years of life with acute myeloid leukemia, due to receive a stem cell transplant.

This clonotype was seen at least ten times. The chain has TRBV27 and TRBJ1-1; tentatively, D is TRBD1 (5 bases). This CDR3 is 15 amino acids long. Germline loops: CDR1 MNHEY, CDR2 SMNVEV (reference sequence). The V end lost 6 bases, the J end lost 2 bases, and 16 bases lay between the germline ends. Here the CDR3 DNA reads TGTGCCAGCAGGCACTTCGGGGCAGGTAACACTGAAGCTTTCTTT. Translated, it gives CASRHFGAGNTEAFF.

This clonotype was detected ten times or more. V gene TRBV7-6 combines with J gene TRBJ2-7, with D tentatively TRBD1 or TRBD2 (5 bases each). Germline CDR1 and CDR2: SGHVS and FNYEAQ. The CDR3 sequence is 15 residues long. V lost 5 bases and J 0 bases, leaving 14 bases between the germline ends. The CDR3 here is CASSIPPGPSYEQYF. CDR3 nucleotides: TGTGCCAGCAGCATTCCTCCGGGACCCTCCTACGAGCAGTACTTC.

This clonotype was found a few times. The rearrangement links TRBV29-1 to TRBJ2-1; D may correspond to TRBD1 or TRBD2 (7 bases each). The CDR3 runs 18 residues. Looked up from germline, CDR1 is SQVTM and CDR2 is ANQGSEA. The germline V and J ends were trimmed by 0 bases and 0 bases, with 18 bases remaining between them. CDR3: CSVEELAGGDFSYNEQFF. The CDR3 coding sequence is TGCAGCGTTGAAGAACTGGCAGGGGGGGATTTCTCCTACAATGAGCAGTTCTTC.

Points on this clonotype: This could be a read error, since a much larger clone is one nucleotide away. The chain recombines TRBV3-1 with TRBJ2-7; 11 bases line up with TRBD2. CDR1 is LGHDT, CDR2 YNNKEL, per germline (reference sequence). The CDR3 loop spans 15 amino acids. Trimming took 5 bases from V and 3 from J; bases not matched to a gene: 6. CDR3 in DNA: TGTGCCAGCAGCTCGGGACTAGCGGAGTTCTACGAGCAGTACTTC. It codes for CASSSGLAEFYEQYF.

This clonotype was recorded many times. The CDR3 here is CASSLVGYRGGRETQYF. The CDR3 coding sequence is TGTGCCAGCAGCTTGGTTGGATACAGGGGTGGAAGAGAGACCCAGTACTTC. The V gene is TRBV5-4, the J gene TRBJ2-5; 7 positions agree with TRBD1. With V trimmed by 0 bases and J by 4 bases, 12 bases remained unmatched. Germline V CDR1 and CDR2: SGHNT, YYREEE (reference sequence). The CDR3 consists of 17 residues.

This clonotype came up many times. This chain uses TRBV29-1 with TRBJ2-3; 8 bases map to TRBD1. CDR1 is SQVTM, CDR2 ANQGSEA, per germline. This CDR3 region has 15 residues. J lost 4 bases, V lost 0 bases, and 6 bases had no gene match. CDR3 region: CSVEDFGQGPDTQYF. CDR3 bases: TGCAGCGTTGAAGATTTTGGACAGGGACCAGATACGCAGTATTTT.

The V and J genes are TRBV12-5 and TRBJ2-2, with D unresolved. Germline V gives CDR1 LGHNT, CDR2 FRNRAP. Trimming cost V 1 base and J 4 bases, with 10 bases left between them. The CDR3 runs to 15 residues. The CDR3 loop reads CASGLAPWLTGELFF. CDR3 DNA: TGTGCTAGTGGTTTGGCCCCGTGGCTCACCGGGGAGCTGTTTTTT.

This clonotype has a count of ten or more. The V and J genes are TRBV4-3 and TRBJ1-3; no clear D. This CDR3 is 16 amino acids long. Germline V gives CDR1 LGHNA, CDR2 YSLEER. V shed 5 bases and J shed 0 bases, with 14 bases lying between them. This CDR3 reads CASSYHARPSGNTIYF. The CDR3 nucleotides are TGCGCCAGCAGCTACCACGCCAGGCCCTCTGGAAACACCATATATTTT.